The 10 T cell receptor beta chains given below trace back to one sample, sequenced in a study of a mutant IDH1 vaccine in newly diagnosed glioma. These receptors lack a known antigen. Regarding time point: week 23, last vaccination. In every dose of vaccine, 300 ug of mutant IDH1 20-mer peptide was given alongside topical imiquimod. The assay was immunoSEQ multiplex PCR, and TCRdb's table has in-frame clones only and misses some. The sample yields approximately 60,000 clones, roughly 81% seen once. The source was PBMCs, collected from a glioma patient whose treatment included an IDH1 peptide vaccine. The receptors here all came from a middle-aged woman with glioma. Some clones in this sample may be carry-over from other donors' samples.

Regarding this clone: One end of the junction fails to match germline, which may point to a read error. The chain is built from TRBV7-7 and TRBJ1-1; possible D gene TRBD1, 6 bases. The CDR3 sequence is 19 residues long. Per germline, CDR1 SSHAT and CDR2 FNYEAQ (reference sequence). The CDR3 nucleotides are TGTGCTAGCAGCTTAGCTAGGGGGGGATTCGGTCCTATGGGCACTGAAGCTTTCTTT. Encoded protein: CASSLARGGFGPMGTEAFF. The entire variable domain, with the rest obtained from reference TRBV7-7 and TRBJ1-1, is as follows: GAGVSQSPRYKVTKRGQDVTLRCDPISSHATLYWYQQALGQGPEFLTYFNYEAQPDKSGLPSDRFSAERPEGSISTLTIQRTEQRDSAMYRCASSLARGGFGPMGTEAFFGQGTRLTVV.

J is TRBJ2-1 and V is TRBV27, with D possibly TRBD1 on 5 matching bases. The CDR3 is 13 residues long. Germline-derived CDR1 and CDR2 are MNHEY and SMNVEV (reference sequence). Trimming took 6 bases from V and 4 from J, leaving 10 bases between them. The DNA for the CDR3 is TGTGCCAGCAGCAGAGACAGTTACAATGAGCAGTTCTTC. It specifies CASSRDSYNEQFF.

The chain is built from TRBV6-1 and TRBJ2-1; D could derive from TRBD1 or TRBD2 (5 bases each). Germline CDR1 is MNHNS and CDR2 is SASEGT. The germline V and J ends were trimmed by 5 bases and 7 bases, with 15 bases remaining between them. The CDR3 is made up of 14 amino acids. The CDR3 here is CASSSSGTLNEQFF. The CDR3 coding sequence is TGTGCCAGCAGTAGCTCCGGGACCTTGAATGAGCAGTTCTTC.

This rearrangement joins TRBV5-8 to TRBJ1-2; no firm D call. CDR1 SGHTS and CDR2 YDEGEE come from the germline V gene. V shed 3 bases and J shed 0 bases, with 12 bases lying between them. The CDR3 is 15 amino acids. Here the CDR3 reads CASSSKDPANYGYTF. Written as DNA, the CDR3 is TGTGCCAGCAGCTCCAAGGACCCGGCTAACTATGGCTACACCTTC.

CDR3 sequence reads: CASSLWGAVDNEQFF. The CDR3 DNA is TGTGCCAGCAGCTTATGGGGGGCCGTGGACAATGAGCAGTTCTTC. V and J are TRBV7-8 and TRBJ2-1; D is perhaps TRBD1 or TRBD2 (6 bases each). CDR1 is SGHVS, CDR2 FQNEAQ, per germline. The CDR3 contains 15 residues. The ends were cut back, 2 bases at V and 5 bases at J, with 13 bases in the middle.

This clone has just a few counts. V is TRBV14 and J is TRBJ1-1; maybe TRBD1 (5 bases). The CDR3 runs to 14 residues. The germline V gene encodes CDR1 SGHDN and CDR2 FVKESK. V lost 3 bases and J 1 base, leaving 9 bases between the germline ends. CDR3 DNA: TGTGCCAGCAGCCATGGGGGGAGGAACACTGAAGCTTTCTTT. Protein sequence: CASSHGGRNTEAFF.

The chain has TRBV30 and TRBJ1-5; TRBD1 agrees at 7 bases. Germline V CDR1 and CDR2: GTSNPN, SVGIG (reference sequence). J was trimmed by 3 bases and V by 2 bases; bases with no gene match: 13. The CDR3 runs 17 residues. The CDR3 nucleotides are TGTGCCTGGAGTAAGGGTACAGACAGGGTAAACAATCAGCCCCAGCATTTT. It yields the protein CAWSKGTDRVNNQPQHF.

The V call is TRBV5-1, the J call TRBJ2-1; 7 bases match TRBD1. Per germline, CDR1 SGHRS and CDR2 YFSETQ. V lost 5 bases and J lost 9; bases outside the gene matches: 2. There are 11 residues in the CDR3. The CDR3 DNA reads TGCGCCAGCAGACGGGACAGTGAGCAGTTCTTC. This gives the protein CASRRDSEQFF.

This clone was seen a single time. The chain recombines TRBV7-8 with TRBJ2-7; the D call may be TRBD1 or TRBD2 (6 bases each). The CDR3 has 14 residues. Germline values: CDR1 SGHVS, CDR2 FQNEAQ. V was pared by 3 bases and J by 3 bases, with 12 bases between. The DNA for the CDR3 is TGTGCCAGCAGCTTGGGCAGGGGAGGCTACGAGCAGTACTTC. Amino acids: CASSLGRGGYEQYF.

The J gene is TRBJ2-7, the V gene TRBV11-2, with D perhaps assigned TRBD1 or TRBD2 (5 bases each). Germline CDR1 SGHAT, CDR2 FQNNGV. This CDR3 region has 15 residues. The germline V and J ends were trimmed by 2 bases and 2 bases, with 13 bases remaining between them. The CDR3 is CASSLSYGTTYEQYF. CDR3 DNA: TGTGCCAGCAGCTTAAGCTATGGGACGACCTACGAGCAGTACTTC.